The clone carrying this T cell receptor (beta chain) was observed a few times. The antigen is undetermined. The PCR made use of 60 Vbeta and 13 Jbeta primers. Per the original methods: Per a later analysis, the number of unique TCR beta chains was about 80 million, of which about 11 million were shared. TCRdb's copy holds only in-frame clones and misses some; the assay was immunoSEQ multiplex PCR. Clone size and V and J calls were adopted from that table, with D and trimming inferred from the DNA. This table has a few hundred thousand clones, about four fifths appearing once. This record comes from a study of cytomegalovirus exposure and HLA in healthy donors. The CDR3 has 15 amino acids. V gave up 4 bases and J gave up 6 bases, with 15 bases separating them. Germline-derived CDR1 and CDR2 are SGHTA and FQGTGA. Study-wide points: In a later analysis, at a false discovery rate of 0.05, approximately 15,000 TCR beta sequences matched HLA alleles. Common viral pathogens were later found to be apparently linked to several of the most significant clusters.

This TCR was recovered from a girl aged 2-9 years in good health and CMV-seronegative. Sequenced: PBMCs. V and J are TRBV7-3 and TRBJ2-2; D perhaps matches TRBD1 (6 bases). This chain's CDR3 is CASSSSQGGSGELFF. CDR3 DNA: TGTGCCAGCAGCTCCAGCCAAGGGGGATCCGGGGAGCTGTTTTTT. The full variable domain, completed using reference TRBV7-3 and TRBJ2-2, is GAGVSQTPSNKVTEKGKYVELRCDPISGHTALYWYRQSLGQGPEFLIYFQGTGAADDSGLPNDRFFAVRPEGSVSTLKIQRTERGDSAVYLCASSSSQGGSGELFFGEGSRLTVL.